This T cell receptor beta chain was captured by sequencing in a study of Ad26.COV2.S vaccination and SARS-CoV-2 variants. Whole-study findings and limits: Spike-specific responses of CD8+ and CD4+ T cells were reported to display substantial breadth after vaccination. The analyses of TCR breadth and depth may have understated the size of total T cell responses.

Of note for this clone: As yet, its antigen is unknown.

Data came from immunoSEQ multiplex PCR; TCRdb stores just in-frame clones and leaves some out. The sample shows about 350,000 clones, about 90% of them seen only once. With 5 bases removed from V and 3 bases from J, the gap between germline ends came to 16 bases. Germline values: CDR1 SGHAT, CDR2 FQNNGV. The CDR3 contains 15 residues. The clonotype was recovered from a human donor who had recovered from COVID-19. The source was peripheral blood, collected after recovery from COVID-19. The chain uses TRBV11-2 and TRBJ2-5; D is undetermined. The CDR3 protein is CASSETVLGKETQYF. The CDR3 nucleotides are TGTGCCAGCAGCGAAACCGTATTGGGAAAAGAGACCCAGTACTTC.